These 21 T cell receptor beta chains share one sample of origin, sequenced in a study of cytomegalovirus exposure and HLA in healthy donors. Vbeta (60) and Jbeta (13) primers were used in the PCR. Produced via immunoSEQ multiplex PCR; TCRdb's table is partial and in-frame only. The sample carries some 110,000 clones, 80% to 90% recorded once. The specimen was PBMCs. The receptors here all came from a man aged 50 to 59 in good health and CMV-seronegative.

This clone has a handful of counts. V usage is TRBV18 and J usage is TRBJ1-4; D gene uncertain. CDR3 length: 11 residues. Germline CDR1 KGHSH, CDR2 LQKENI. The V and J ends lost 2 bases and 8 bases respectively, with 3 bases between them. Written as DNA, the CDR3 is TGTGCCAGCTCACCAAGCGAAAAACTGTTTTTT. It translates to CASSPSEKLFF.

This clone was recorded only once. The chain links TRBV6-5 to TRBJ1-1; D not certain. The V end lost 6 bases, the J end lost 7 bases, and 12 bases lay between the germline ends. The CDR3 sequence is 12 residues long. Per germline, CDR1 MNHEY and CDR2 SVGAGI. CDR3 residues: CASSSRGVEAFF. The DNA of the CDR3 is TGTGCCAGCAGCAGTCGCGGGGTTGAAGCTTTCTTT.

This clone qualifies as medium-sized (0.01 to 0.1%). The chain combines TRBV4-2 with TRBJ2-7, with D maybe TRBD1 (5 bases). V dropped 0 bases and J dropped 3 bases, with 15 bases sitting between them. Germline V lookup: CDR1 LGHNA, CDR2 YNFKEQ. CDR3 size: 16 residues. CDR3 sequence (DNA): TGTGCCAGCAGCCAAGATTTTTTAGGGGTGAACTACGAGCAGTACTTC. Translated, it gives CASSQDFLGVNYEQYF.

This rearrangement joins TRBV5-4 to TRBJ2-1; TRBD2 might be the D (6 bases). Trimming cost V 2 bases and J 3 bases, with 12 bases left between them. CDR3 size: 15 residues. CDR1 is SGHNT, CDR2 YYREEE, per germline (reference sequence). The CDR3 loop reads CASSFRRGDYNEQFF. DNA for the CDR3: TGTGCCAGCAGCTTCAGGCGGGGAGACTACAATGAGCAGTTCTTC.

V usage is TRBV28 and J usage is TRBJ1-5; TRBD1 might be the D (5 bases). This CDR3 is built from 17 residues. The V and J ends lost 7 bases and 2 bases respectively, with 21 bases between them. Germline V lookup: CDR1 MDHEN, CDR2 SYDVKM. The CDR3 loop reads CASTSLWDFLGNQPQHF. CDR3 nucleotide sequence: TGTGCCAGCACCTCCCTTTGGGACTTCTTAGGCAATCAGCCCCAGCATTTT.

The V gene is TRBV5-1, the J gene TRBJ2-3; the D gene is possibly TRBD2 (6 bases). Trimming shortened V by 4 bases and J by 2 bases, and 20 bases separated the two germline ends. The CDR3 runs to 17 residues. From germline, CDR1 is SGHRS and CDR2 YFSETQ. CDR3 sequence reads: CASSTLPGVSVTDTQYF. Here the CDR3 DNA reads TGCGCCAGCAGCACACTTCCGGGGGTCTCGGTCACAGATACGCAGTATTTT.

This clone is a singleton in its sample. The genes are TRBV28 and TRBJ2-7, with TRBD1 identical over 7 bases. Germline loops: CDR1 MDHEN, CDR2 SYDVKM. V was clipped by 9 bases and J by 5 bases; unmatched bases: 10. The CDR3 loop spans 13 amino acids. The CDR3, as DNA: TGTGCCAGTAGACGACAGGGATCACACGAGCAGTACGTC. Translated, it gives CASRRQGSHEQYV.

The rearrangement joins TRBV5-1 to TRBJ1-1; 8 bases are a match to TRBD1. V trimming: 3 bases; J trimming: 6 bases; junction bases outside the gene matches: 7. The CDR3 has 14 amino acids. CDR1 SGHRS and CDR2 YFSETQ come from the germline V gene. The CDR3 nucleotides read TGCGCCAGCAGCTGGGCGACAGGGGCGGCTGAAGCTTTCTTT. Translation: CASSWATGAAEAFF.

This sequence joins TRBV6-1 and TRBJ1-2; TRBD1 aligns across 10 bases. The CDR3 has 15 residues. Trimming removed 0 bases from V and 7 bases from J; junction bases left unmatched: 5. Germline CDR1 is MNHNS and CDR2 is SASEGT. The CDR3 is CASSEATGGVGGYTF. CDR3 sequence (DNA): TGTGCCAGCAGTGAAGCGACAGGGGGCGTAGGTGGCTACACCTTC.

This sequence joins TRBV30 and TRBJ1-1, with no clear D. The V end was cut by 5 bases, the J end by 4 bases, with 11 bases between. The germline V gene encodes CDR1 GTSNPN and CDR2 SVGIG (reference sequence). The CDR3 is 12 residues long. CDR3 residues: CAWDRGGTEAFF. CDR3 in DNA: TGTGCCTGGGATCGGGGTGGCACTGAAGCTTTCTTT.

DNA of the CDR3: TGTGCCAGCAGCTTGGTGGGGGGGTTTACCGGGGAGCTGTTTTTT. Protein sequence: CASSLVGGFTGELFF. The chain employs TRBV5-4 and TRBJ2-2; 7 bases match TRBD2. Germline-derived CDR1 and CDR2 are SGHNT and YYREEE (reference sequence). V lost 0 bases to trimming and J lost 5 bases; unmatched junction nucleotides: 4. The CDR3 is 15 amino acids.

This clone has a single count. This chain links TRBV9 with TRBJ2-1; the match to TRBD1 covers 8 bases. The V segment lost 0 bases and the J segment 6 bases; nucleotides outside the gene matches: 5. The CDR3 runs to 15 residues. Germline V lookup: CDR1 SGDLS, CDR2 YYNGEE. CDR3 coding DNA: TGTGCCAGCAGCGTAGCGGCAGGGGGCGGCAATGAGCAGTTCTTC. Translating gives CASSVAAGGGNEQFF.

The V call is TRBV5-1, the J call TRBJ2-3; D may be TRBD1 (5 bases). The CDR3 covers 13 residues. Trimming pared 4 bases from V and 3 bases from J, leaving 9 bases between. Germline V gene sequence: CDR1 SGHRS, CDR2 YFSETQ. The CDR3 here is CASSRGGTDTQYF. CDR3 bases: TGCGCCAGCAGCAGGGGTGGGACAGATACGCAGTATTTT.

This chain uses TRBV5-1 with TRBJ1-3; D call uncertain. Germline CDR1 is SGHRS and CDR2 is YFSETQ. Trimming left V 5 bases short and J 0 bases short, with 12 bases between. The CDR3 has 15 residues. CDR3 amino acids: CASRAVGLSGNTIYF. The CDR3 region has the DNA TGCGCCAGCAGGGCCGTTGGGCTCTCTGGAAACACCATATATTTT.

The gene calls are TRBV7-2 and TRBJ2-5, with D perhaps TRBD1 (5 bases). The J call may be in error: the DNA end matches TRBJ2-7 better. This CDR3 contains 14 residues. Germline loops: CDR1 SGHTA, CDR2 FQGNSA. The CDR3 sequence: CASSRGGVGNEQYF. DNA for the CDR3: TGTGCCAGCAGTAGGGGTGGTGTCGGAAACGAGCAGTACTTC.

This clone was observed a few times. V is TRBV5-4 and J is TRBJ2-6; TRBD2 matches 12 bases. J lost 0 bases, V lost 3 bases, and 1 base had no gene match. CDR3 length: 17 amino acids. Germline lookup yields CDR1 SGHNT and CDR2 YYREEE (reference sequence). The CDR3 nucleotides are TGTGCCAGCAGCTCACTAGCGGGGGGCTCTGGGGCCAACGTCCTGACTTTC. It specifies CASSSLAGGSGANVLTF.

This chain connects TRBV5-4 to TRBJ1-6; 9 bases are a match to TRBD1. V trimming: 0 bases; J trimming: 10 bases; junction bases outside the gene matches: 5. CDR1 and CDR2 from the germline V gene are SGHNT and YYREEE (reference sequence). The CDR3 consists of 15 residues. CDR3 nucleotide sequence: TGTGCCAGCAGCTTGGGGACAGGGGCCGACTCACCCCTCCACTTT. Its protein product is CASSLGTGADSPLHF.

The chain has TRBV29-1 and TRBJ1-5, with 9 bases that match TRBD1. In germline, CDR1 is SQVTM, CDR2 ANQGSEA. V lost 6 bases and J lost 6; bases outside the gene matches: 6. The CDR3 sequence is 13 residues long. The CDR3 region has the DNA TGCAGCGTAAAACAGGGGGCTGGTCAGCCCCAGCATTTT. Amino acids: CSVKQGAGQPQHF.

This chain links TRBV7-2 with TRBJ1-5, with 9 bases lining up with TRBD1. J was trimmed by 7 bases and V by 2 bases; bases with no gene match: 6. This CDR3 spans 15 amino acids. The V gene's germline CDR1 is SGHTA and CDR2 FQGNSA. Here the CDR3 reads CASSLRTGAKQPQHF. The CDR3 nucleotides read TGTGCCAGCAGCTTACGGACAGGGGCCAAACAGCCCCAGCATTTT.

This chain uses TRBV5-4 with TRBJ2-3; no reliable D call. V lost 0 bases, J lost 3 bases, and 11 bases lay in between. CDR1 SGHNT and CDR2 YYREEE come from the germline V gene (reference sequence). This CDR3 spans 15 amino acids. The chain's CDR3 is CASSLGGDLTDTQYF. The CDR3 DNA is TGTGCCAGCAGCTTGGGAGGAGATTTGACAGATACGCAGTATTTT.

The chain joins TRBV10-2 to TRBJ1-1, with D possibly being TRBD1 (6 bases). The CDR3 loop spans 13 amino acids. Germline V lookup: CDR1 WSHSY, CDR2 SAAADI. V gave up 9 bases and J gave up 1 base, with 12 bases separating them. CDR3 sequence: CARSQGRNTEAFF. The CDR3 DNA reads TGCGCCAGATCTCAGGGGAGGAACACTGAAGCTTTCTTT.